Described below is a single T cell receptor beta chain sequence and its context. Two lung cancer pathologists independently confirmed each histologic diagnosis. The protocol was immunoSEQ multiplex PCR, while the TCRdb copy is restricted to in-frame clones and leaves out a portion. Seen here are around 8,000 clones, approximately 83% observed once, and the top ten hold around 2.7%. CDR1 LNHDA and CDR2 SQIVND come from the germline V gene (reference sequence). V lost 2 bases and J 0 bases, leaving 4 bases between the germline ends. The CDR3 has 13 amino acids. These data are taken from a study of immune evolution from preneoplasia to lung adenocarcinoma.

The TCR comes from a person between 70 and 80 years old with lung adenocarcinoma. Sequences were obtained from FFPE minimally invasive lung adenocarcinoma tissue. This chain joins TRBV19 and TRBJ1-1; D gene unclear. The CDR3 here is CASSITMNTEAFF. For the CDR3, the DNA is TGTGCCAGTAGTATAACAATGAACACTGAAGCTTTCTTT.